These T cell receptor beta chains were read from a single sample in a study of T-cell reconstitution after alpha-beta-depleted transplantation in children. In TCRdb, the PCR reads were re-called with MiXCR into one record per CDR3 protein. Of 450,000 to 700,000 distinct CDR3 sequences detected, around 27% appear once; the ten largest clones hold 30% to 45%. Sequenced material: PBMCs, taken before TCRalphabeta/CD19-depleted stem cell transplant. The receptors were sampled from a boy younger than two with Wiskott-Aldrich syndrome, due to receive a stem cell transplant. The CDR3 runs from the conserved cysteine through the conserved F or W. D genes are given only for firm matches. Clone size is stated in some rows and not others, as once, few, many or a class when expanded.

TRBV20-1	-	15	-	TRBJ2-2	CSARDWGRNTGELFF	TGCAGTGCTAGAGATTGGGGCAGGAACACCGGGGAGCTGTTTTTT
TRBV28	-	14	TRBD2	TRBJ2-7	CATLLAAPLYEQYF	TGTGCCACCCTGCTAGCGGCCCCCCTCTACGAGCAGTACTTC
TRBV7-2	-	14	-	TRBJ2-5	CASSLRGPGETQYF	TGTGCCAGCAGCTTGAGGGGACCAGGAGAGACCCAGTACTTC
TRBV7-2	-	13	-	TRBJ1-2	CASSPVMDYGYTF	TGTGCCAGCAGCCCCGTGATGGACTATGGCTACACCTTC
TRBV7-3	few	18	TRBD2	TRBJ2-1	CASSLKGAGTSIRGEQFF	TGTGCCAGCAGCTTAAAAGGCGCCGGGACTAGTATACGCGGTGAGCAGTTCTTC
TRBV10-2	-	13	-	TRBJ2-2	CASTAANTGELFF	TGCGCCAGCACGGCAGCGAACACCGGGGAGCTGTTTTTT
TRBV5-1	-	13	-	TRBJ2-1	CASSLDPRPGQFF	TGCGCCAGCAGCTTGGACCCGCGGCCAGGGCAGTTCTTC
TRBV6-2/TRBV6-3	-	14	-	TRBJ2-7	CASLQAPRSYEQYF	TGTGCCAGCCTGCAAGCCCCCCGCTCCTACGAGCAGTACTTC
TRBV29-1	-	13	TRBD1	TRBJ1-5	CSVGQGIDQPQHF	TGCAGCGTCGGACAGGGGATTGATCAGCCCCAGCATTTT
TRBV7-2	few	17	-	TRBJ2-6	CASSFDLRVSGANVLTF	TGTGCCAGCAGCTTTGACCTCAGGGTTTCTGGGGCCAACGTCCTGACTTTC
TRBV5-1	few	16	-	TRBJ1-3	CASSREMRSPGNTIYF	TGCGCCAGCAGCCGGGAAATGAGGAGTCCGGGAAACACCATATATTTT
TRBV29-1	few	16	TRBD2	TRBJ2-5	CSVGLGLAGVRETQYF	TGCAGCGTTGGCCTCGGACTAGCGGGAGTGAGGGAGACCCAGTACTTC
TRBV7-6	-	13	TRBD1	TRBJ1-2	CASSRTGGKGYTF	TGTGCCAGCAGCCGGACAGGGGGCAAAGGCTACACCTTC
TRBV7-9	-	16	-	TRBJ2-7	CASSSFPLPRAYEQYF	TGTGCCAGCAGCTCATTCCCCCTGCCCCGGGCCTACGAGCAGTACTTC
TRBV4-1	few	14	TRBD2	TRBJ2-7	CASSRGTSDREQYF	TGCGCCAGCAGCCGCGGGACTAGCGACCGGGAGCAGTACTTC
TRBV19	few	13	-	TRBJ2-1	CASRLDRYNEQFF	TGTGCCAGTCGACTCGACAGATACAATGAGCAGTTCTTC
TRBV27	-	15	TRBD2	TRBJ2-1	CASSFALAGVNEQFF	TGTGCCAGCAGTTTTGCACTAGCGGGAGTCAATGAGCAGTTCTTC
TRBV12-3/TRBV12-4	few	15	-	TRBJ2-2	CASSMGRGEAGELFF	TGTGCCAGCAGCATGGGCAGGGGGGAGGCCGGGGAGCTGTTTTTT
TRBV5-1	-	17	TRBD2	TRBJ2-3	CASSLEAGGVGADTQYF	TGCGCCAGCAGCTTGGAAGCGGGAGGGGTCGGTGCAGATACGCAGTATTTT
TRBV10-2	-	16	TRBD2	TRBJ2-1	CASGALAGAGYNEQFF	TGCGCCAGCGGGGCCCTAGCGGGAGCGGGTTACAATGAGCAGTTCTTC
TRBV11-2	-	17	-	TRBJ2-3	CASRGRGTPEGTDTQYF	TGTGCCAGCAGAGGACGTGGGACACCGGAGGGCACAGATACGCAGTATTTT
TRBV7-3	few	15	-	TRBJ2-3	CASSLIAVGTDTQYF	TGTGCCAGCAGCTTAATCGCAGTAGGCACAGATACGCAGTATTTT
TRBV12-3/TRBV12-4	few	14	TRBD1	TRBJ2-3	CASSSYTGVDTQYF	TGTGCCAGCAGTTCCTACACAGGGGTAGATACGCAGTATTTT
TRBV20-1	-	12	-	TRBJ1-5	CSARAENQPQHF	TGCAGTGCCCGTGCGGAAAATCAGCCCCAGCATTTT
TRBV9	-	14	-	TRBJ2-4	CASSVSSSGNIQYF	TGTGCCAGCAGCGTCTCTAGCTCCGGTAACATTCAGTACTTC
TRBV5-1	-	16	TRBD1	TRBJ2-3	CASSLLVTGGSDTQYF	TGCGCCAGCAGCTTGTTAGTGACAGGGGGCTCAGATACGCAGTATTTT
TRBV5-6	few	16	TRBD2	TRBJ2-1	CASSLEGLAPYNEQFF	TGTGCCAGCAGCTTGGAGGGACTAGCCCCCTACAATGAGCAGTTCTTC
TRBV20-1	-	18	TRBD2	TRBJ2-7	CSARGPSGRSVSSYEQYF	TGCAGTGCTAGAGGTCCTAGCGGGAGGTCCGTTAGCTCCTACGAGCAGTACTTC
TRBV7-9	few	12	-	TRBJ2-4	CAGRDNENIQYF	TGTGCCGGTAGGGACAACGAAAACATTCAGTACTTC
TRBV6-5	few	17	TRBD2	TRBJ2-5	CASSYSWTSGSQETQYF	TGTGCCAGCAGTTACTCCTGGACTAGCGGCTCTCAAGAGACCCAGTACTTC
TRBV29-1	once	12	TRBD2	TRBJ2-5	CSGGRAQETQYF	TGCAGCGGGGGGAGGGCCCAAGAGACCCAGTACTTC
TRBV5-1	few	15	TRBD2	TRBJ2-5	CASSLVTSGEETQYF	TGCGCCAGCAGCTTGGTAACTAGCGGCGAAGAGACCCAGTACTTC
TRBV7-9	once	14	-	TRBJ1-5	CASSLARRVRPQHF	TGTGCCAGCAGCTTAGCGCGCAGGGTGCGGCCCCAGCATTTT
TRBV12-3/TRBV12-4	few	15	-	TRBJ1-5	CASSPTGRRNQPQHF	TGTGCCAGCAGTCCCACAGGGCGGCGCAATCAGCCCCAGCATTTT
TRBV29-1	few	12	-	TRBJ2-1	CSGSSLSDEQFF	TGCAGCGGAAGTAGCCTGAGTGATGAGCAGTTCTTC
TRBV6-5	-	13	-	TRBJ1-1	CASSYIENTEAFF	TGTGCCAGCAGTTACATTGAGAACACTGAAGCTTTCTTT
TRBV7-2	-	16	-	TRBJ2-6	CARARGRSSGANVLTF	TGTGCCAGGGCGCGGGGAAGGAGCTCTGGGGCCAACGTCCTGACTTTC
TRBV27	-	13	-	TRBJ2-1	CASSFFLYNEQFF	TGTGCCAGCAGTTTCTTCCTCTACAATGAGCAGTTCTTC
TRBV18	-	14	TRBD2	TRBJ2-1	CASLGTSGSREQFF	TGTGCCAGCTTGGGGACTAGCGGGAGCAGAGAGCAGTTCTTC
TRBV10-3	-	14	-	TRBJ2-3	CAISVSGGTDTQYF	TGTGCCATCAGTGTTTCAGGGGGCACAGATACGCAGTATTTT
TRBV24-1	few	15	TRBD1	TRBJ2-3	CATSDSLTGKDTQYF	TGTGCCACCAGTGATTCCTTGACAGGGAAAGATACGCAGTATTTT
TRBV6-5	few	12	-	TRBJ2-1	CASSRREGEQFF	TGTGCCAGCAGCCGAAGAGAGGGTGAGCAGTTCTTC
TRBV5-1	few	15	-	TRBJ2-1	CASSLRRGDYNEQFF	TGCGCCAGCAGCTTGAGGAGGGGCGACTACAATGAGCAGTTCTTC
TRBV12-3/TRBV12-4	-	14	-	TRBJ1-5	CASSLWGAGQPQHF	TGTGCCAGCAGTTTATGGGGGGCCGGTCAGCCCCAGCATTTT
TRBV20-1	-	17	TRBD2	TRBJ2-1	CSARGWSSGRATNEQFF	TGCAGTGCTAGAGGATGGTCTAGCGGGAGGGCAACAAATGAGCAGTTCTTC
TRBV15	-	15	-	TRBJ2-1	CATSTRHLLYNEQFF	TGTGCCACCTCAACCCGGCACTTATTATACAATGAGCAGTTCTTC
TRBV28	few	15	TRBD2	TRBJ2-7	CASSLGTSGSGGQYF	TGTGCCAGCAGTCTAGGGACTAGCGGGAGTGGCGGGCAGTACTTC
TRBV12-3/TRBV12-4	once	14	-	TRBJ2-1	CASSRRTSGNEQFF	TGTGCCAGCAGTCGCCGGACTTCTGGGAATGAGCAGTTCTTC
TRBV12-3/TRBV12-4	-	14	TRBD1	TRBJ2-5	CASGRTGSKETQYF	TGTGCCAGCGGCAGGACAGGGTCTAAAGAGACCCAGTACTTC